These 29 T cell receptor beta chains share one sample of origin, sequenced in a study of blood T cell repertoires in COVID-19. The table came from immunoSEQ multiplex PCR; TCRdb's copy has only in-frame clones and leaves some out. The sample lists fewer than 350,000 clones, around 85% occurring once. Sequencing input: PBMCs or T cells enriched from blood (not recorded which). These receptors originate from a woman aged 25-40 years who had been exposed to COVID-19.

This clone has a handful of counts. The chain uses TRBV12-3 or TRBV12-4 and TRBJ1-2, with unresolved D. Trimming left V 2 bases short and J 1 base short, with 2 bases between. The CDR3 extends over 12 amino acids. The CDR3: CASSLHNYGYTF. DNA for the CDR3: TGTGCCAGCAGTTTACATAACTATGGCTACACCTTC.

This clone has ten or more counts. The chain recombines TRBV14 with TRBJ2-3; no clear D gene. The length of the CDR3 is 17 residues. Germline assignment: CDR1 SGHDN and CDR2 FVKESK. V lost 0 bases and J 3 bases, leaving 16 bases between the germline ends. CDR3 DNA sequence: TGTGCCAGCAGCCAAGATGCGGCTTACTACCCGACAGATACGCAGTATTTT. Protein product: CASSQDAAYYPTDTQYF. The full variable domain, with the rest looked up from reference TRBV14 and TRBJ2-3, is EAGVTQFPSHSVIEKGQTVTLRCDPISGHDNLYWYRRVMGKEIKFLLHFVKESKQDESGMPNNRFLAERTGGTYSTLKVQPAELEDSGVYFCASSQDAAYYPTDTQYFGPGTRLTVL.

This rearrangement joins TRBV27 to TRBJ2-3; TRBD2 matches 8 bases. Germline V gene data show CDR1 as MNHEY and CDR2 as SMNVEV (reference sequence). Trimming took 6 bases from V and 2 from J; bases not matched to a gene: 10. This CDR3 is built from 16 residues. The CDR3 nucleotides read TGTGCCAGCAGCTTACTCGGGAGGGCCCACACAGATACGCAGTATTTT. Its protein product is CASSLLGRAHTDTQYF.

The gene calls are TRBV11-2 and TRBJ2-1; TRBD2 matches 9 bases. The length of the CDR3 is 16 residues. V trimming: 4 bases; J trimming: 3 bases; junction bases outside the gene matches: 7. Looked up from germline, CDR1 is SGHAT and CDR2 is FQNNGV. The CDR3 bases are TGTGCCAGCAGCTCCGTTGCGGGGGGGCTCTACAATGAGCAGTTCTTC. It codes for CASSSVAGGLYNEQFF. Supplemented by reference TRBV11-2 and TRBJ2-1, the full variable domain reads EAGVAQSPRYKIIEKRQSVAFWCNPISGHATLYWYQQILGQGPKLLIQFQNNGVVDDSQLPKDRFSAERLKGVDSTLKIQPAKLEDSAVYLCASSSVAGGLYNEQFFGPGTRLTVL.

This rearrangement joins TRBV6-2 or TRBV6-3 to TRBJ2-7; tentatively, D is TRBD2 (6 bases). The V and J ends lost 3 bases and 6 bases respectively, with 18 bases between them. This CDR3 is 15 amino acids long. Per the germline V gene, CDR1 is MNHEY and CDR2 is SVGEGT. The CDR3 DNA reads TGTGCCAGCAGTTATCGGGGGACTGCTTATACCGAGCAGTACTTC. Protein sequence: CASSYRGTAYTEQYF.

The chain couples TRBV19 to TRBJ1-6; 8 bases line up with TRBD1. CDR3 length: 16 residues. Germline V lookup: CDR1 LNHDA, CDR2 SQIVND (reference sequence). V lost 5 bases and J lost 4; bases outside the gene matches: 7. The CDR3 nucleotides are TGTGCCAGTAGTGGCTCGAGACAGGGGTATAATTCACCCCTCCACTTT. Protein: CASSGSRQGYNSPLHF.

The CDR3 region has the DNA TGTGCCAGCAGCTTCGGGAGTTCCTACAATGAGCAGTTCTTC. Translated, it gives CASSFGSSYNEQFF. The rearrangement joins TRBV7-3 to TRBJ2-1; TRBD2 is a possible D gene (6 bases). The CDR3 runs 14 residues. Trimming removed 3 bases at V and 1 base at J, with 7 bases between. From germline, CDR1 is SGHTA and CDR2 FQGTGA.

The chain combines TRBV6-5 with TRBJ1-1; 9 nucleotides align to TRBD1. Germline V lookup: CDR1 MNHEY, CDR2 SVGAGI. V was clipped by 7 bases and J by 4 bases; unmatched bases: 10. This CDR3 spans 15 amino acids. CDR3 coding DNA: TGTGCCAGCATAGGGACAGGGAGAGCGCGCACTGAAGCTTTCTTT. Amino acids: CASIGTGRARTEAFF.

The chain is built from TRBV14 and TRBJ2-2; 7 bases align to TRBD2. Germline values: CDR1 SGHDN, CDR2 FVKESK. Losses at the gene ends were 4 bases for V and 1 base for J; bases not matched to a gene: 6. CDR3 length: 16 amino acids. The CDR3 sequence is CASSPRDYRNTGELFF. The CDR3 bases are TGTGCCAGCAGCCCCCGGGACTACCGGAACACCGGGGAGCTGTTTTTT.

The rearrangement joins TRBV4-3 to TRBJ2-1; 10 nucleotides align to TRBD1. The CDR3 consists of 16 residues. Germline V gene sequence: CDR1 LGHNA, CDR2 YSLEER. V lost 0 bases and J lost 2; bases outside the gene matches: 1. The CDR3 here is CASSQEGQGPYNEQFF. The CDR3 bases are TGCGCCAGCAGCCAAGAGGGACAGGGGCCCTACAATGAGCAGTTCTTC.

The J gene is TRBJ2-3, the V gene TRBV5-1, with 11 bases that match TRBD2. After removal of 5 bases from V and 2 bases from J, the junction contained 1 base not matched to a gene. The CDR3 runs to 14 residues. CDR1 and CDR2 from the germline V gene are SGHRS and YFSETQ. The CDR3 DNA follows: TGCGCCAGCAGGACTAGCGGGGACACAGATACGCAGTATTTT. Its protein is CASRTSGDTDTQYF.

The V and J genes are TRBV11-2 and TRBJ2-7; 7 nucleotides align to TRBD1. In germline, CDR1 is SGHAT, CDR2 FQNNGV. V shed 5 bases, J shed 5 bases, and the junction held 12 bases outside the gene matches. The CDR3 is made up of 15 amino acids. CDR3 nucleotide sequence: TGTGCCAGCAGCGCAGCCGGGACAGTTAACCACGAGCAGTACTTC. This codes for CASSAAGTVNHEQYF.

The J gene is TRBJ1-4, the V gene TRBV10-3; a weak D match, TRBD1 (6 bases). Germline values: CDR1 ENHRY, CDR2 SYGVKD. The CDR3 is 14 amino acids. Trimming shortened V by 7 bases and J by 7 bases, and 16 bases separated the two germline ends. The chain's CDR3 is CAIKHDRRSEKLFF. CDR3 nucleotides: TGTGCCATCAAACACGACAGGAGATCTGAAAAACTGTTTTTT.

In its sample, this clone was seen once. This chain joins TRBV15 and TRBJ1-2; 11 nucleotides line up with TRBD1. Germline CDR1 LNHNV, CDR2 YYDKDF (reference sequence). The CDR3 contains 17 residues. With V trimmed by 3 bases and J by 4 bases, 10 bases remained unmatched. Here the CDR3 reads CATSSPGTGGISYGYTF. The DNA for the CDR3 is TGTGCCACCAGCAGTCCCGGGACAGGGGGTATCAGCTATGGCTACACCTTC.

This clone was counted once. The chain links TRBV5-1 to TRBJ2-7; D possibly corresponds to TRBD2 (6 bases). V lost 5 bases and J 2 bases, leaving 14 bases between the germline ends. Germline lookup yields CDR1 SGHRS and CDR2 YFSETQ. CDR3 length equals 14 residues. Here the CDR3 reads CASRVGLLAYEQYF. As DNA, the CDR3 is TGCGCCAGCAGGGTGGGACTCCTGGCCTACGAGCAGTACTTC.

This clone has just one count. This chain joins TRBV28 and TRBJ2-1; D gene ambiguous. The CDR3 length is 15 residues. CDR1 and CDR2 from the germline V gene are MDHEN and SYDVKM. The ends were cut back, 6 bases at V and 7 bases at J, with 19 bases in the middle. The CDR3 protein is CASSSLRLSRNEQFF. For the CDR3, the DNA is TGTGCCAGCAGCTCCCTCAGACTGTCTCGTAATGAGCAGTTCTTC.

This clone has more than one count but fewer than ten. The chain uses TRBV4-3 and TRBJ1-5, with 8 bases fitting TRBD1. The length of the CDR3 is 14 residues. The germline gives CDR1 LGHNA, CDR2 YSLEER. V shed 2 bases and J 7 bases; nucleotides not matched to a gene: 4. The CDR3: CASSQSTGEQPQHF. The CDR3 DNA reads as TGCGCCAGCAGCCAATCGACAGGGGAACAGCCCCAGCATTTT.

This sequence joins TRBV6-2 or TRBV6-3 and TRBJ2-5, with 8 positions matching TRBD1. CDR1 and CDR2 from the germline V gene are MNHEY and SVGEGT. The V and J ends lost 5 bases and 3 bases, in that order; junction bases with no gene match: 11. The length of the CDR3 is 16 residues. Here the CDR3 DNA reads TGTGCCAGCAGTGATCCTCGCGGGACAGGAGAAGAGACCCAGTACTTC. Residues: CASSDPRGTGEETQYF.

The CDR3 reads CSAGHPNTEAFF. DNA for the CDR3: TGCAGCGCGGGACACCCGAACACTGAAGCTTTCTTT. The chain recombines TRBV29-1 with TRBJ1-1; D might be TRBD1 (6 bases). The CDR3 runs 12 residues. V lost 7 bases and J lost 1, with 10 bases in between. From germline, CDR1 is SQVTM and CDR2 ANQGSEA.

The CDR3 DNA follows: TGTGCCAGCAACGCCGGGGACAGGGCCTTCTCTGGGGCCAACGTCCTGACTTTC. Translation gives CASNAGDRAFSGANVLTF. This chain joins TRBV7-9 and TRBJ2-6; 9 bases line up with TRBD1. Germline-derived CDR1 and CDR2 are SEHNR and FQNEAQ (reference sequence). This CDR3 is built from 18 residues. Trimming cost V 7 bases and J 0 bases; bases outside gene matches: 10.

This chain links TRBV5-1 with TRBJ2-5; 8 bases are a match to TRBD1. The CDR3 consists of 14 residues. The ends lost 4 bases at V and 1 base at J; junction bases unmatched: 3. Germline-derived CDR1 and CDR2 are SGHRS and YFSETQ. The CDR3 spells CASSGQGGQETQYF. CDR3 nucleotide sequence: TGCGCCAGCAGCGGACAGGGTGGCCAAGAGACCCAGTACTTC.

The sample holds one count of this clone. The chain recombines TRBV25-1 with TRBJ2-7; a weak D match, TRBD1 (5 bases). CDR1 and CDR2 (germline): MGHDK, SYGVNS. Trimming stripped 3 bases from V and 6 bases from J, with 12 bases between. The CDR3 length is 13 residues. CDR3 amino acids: CASSDRRGGEQYF. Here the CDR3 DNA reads TGTGCCAGCAGTGATCGAAGGGGTGGCGAGCAGTACTTC.

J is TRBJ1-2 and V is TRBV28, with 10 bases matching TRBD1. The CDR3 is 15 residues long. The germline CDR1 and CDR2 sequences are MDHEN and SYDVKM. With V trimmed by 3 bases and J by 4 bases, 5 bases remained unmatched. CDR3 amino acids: CASSLTGQGIYGYTF. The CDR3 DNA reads TGTGCCAGCAGTTTGACGGGACAGGGGATCTATGGCTACACCTTC.

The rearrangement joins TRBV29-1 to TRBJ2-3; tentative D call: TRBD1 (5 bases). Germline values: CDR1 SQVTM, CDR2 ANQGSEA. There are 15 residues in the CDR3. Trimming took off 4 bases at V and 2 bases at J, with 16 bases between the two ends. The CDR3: CSVVRGRAHTDTQYF. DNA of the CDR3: TGCAGCGTTGTTCGAGGCAGGGCCCACACAGATACGCAGTATTTT.

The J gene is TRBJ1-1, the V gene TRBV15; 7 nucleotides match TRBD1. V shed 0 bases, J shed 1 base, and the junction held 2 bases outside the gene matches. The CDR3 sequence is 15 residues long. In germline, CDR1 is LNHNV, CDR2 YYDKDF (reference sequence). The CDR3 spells CATSREKGANTEAFF. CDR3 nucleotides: TGTGCCACCAGCAGAGAGAAGGGGGCGAACACTGAAGCTTTCTTT.

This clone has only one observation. CDR3 loop: CASSQAFAGGGTDTQYF. The CDR3 DNA sequence: TGCGCCAGCAGCCAAGCTTTTGCGGGGGGGGGCACAGATACGCAGTATTTT. This chain connects TRBV4-1 to TRBJ2-3, with TRBD2 matching 9 bases. V shed 1 base and J 1 base; nucleotides not matched to a gene: 6. The CDR3 is 17 residues long. Germline CDR1 reads MGHRA; CDR2 reads YSYEKL.

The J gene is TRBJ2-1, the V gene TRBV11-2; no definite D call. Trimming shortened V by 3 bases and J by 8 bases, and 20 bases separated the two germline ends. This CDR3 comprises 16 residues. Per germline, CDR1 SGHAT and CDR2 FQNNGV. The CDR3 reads CASSLFVYQATHEQFF. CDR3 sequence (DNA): TGTGCCAGCAGCTTGTTTGTATATCAAGCGACGCATGAGCAGTTCTTC.

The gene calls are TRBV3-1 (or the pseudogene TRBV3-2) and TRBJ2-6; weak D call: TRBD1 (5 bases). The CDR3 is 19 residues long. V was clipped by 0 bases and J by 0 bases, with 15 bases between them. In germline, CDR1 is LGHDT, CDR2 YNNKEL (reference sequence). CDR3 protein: CASSQDRRRGLSGANVLTF. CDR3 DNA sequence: TGTGCCAGCAGCCAAGATCGACGTAGGGGCCTCTCTGGGGCCAACGTCCTGACTTTC.

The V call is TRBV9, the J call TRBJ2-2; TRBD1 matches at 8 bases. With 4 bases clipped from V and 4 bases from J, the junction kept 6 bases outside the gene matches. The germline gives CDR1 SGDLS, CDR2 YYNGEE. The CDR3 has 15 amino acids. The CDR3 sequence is CASSPRTGSTGELFF. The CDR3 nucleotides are TGTGCCAGCAGCCCCCGGACAGGGAGCACCGGGGAGCTGTTTTTT. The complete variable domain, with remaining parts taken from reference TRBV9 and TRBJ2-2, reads DSGVTQTPKHLITATGQRVTLRCSPRSGDLSVYWYQQSLDQGLQFLIQYYNGEERAKGNILERFSAQQFPDLHSELNLSSLELGDSALYFCASSPRTGSTGELFFGEGSRLTVL.